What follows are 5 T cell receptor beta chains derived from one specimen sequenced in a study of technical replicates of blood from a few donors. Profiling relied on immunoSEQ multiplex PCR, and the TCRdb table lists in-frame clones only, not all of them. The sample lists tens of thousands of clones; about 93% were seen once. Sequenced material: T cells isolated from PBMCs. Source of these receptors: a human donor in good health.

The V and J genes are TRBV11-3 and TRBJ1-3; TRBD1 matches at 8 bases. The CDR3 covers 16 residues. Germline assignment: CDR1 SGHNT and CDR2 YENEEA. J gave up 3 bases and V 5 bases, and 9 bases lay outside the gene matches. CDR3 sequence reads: CASSPRTGPGGNTIYF. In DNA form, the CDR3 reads TGTGCCAGCAGCCCGAGGACAGGGCCTGGTGGAAACACCATATATTTT.

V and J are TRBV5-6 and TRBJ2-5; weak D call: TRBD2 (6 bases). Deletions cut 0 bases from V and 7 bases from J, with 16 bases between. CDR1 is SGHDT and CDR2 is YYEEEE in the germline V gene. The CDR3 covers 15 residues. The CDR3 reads CASSLGGVARGTQYF. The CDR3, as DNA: TGTGCCAGCAGCTTGGGGGGGGTAGCTCGGGGGACCCAGTACTTC. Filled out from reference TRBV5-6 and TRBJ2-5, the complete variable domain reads DAGVTQSPTHLIKTRGQQVTLRCSPKSGHDTVSWYQQALGQGPQFIFQYYEEEERQRGNFPDRFSGHQFPNYSSELNVNALLLGDSALYLCASSLGGVARGTQYFGPGTRLLVL.

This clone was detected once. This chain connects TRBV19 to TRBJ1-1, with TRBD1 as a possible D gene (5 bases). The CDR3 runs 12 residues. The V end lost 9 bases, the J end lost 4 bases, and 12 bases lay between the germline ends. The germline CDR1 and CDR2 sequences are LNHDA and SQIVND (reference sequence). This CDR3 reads CASRQRSTEAFF. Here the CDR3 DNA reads TGTGCCAGCCGACAGCGAAGCACTGAAGCTTTCTTT.

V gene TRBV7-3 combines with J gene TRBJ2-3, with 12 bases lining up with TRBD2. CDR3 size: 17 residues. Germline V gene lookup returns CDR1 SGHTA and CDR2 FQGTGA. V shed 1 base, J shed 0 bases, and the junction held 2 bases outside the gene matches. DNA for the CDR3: TGTGCCAGCAGCTTAAAGGGACTAGCGGGCAGCACAGATACGCAGTATTTT. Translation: CASSLKGLAGSTDTQYF.

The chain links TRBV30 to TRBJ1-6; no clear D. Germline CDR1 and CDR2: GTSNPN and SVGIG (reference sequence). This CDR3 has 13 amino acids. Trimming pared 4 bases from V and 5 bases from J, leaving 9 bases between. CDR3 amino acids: CAWTRGNNSPLHF. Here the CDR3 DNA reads TGTGCCTGGACCCGGGGTAATAATTCACCCCTCCACTTT.